The T cell receptor (beta chain) under discussion was sequenced for a study of tumor and adjacent non-tumor tissue in lung cancer. No cell sorting was done before RNA was extracted from the tissue. This non-tumor lung sample came from over 3 cm beyond the tumor edge. Newly diagnosed lung cancer patients had thoracic surgery in China, August–late 2014, without prior chemotherapy. A modified ARM-PCR protocol with three rounds of nested PCR amplified TCRbeta. TCRdb re-called the multiplex PCR reads with MiXCR, one entry per CDR3 protein. Counted here are approximately 100,000 distinct CDR3 sequences, 62% occurring once; the ten biggest clones make up about 20%. As for this clonotype: Its antigen is undetermined. A much larger clonotype is one base distant, so this may be a read error.

General observations from the study: Tumor tissue had significantly higher TCR diversity than normal lung. Patients with more diverse tumor TCRs had worse survival. Tumor repertoires had a smaller top 100 clone share than normal lung.

The TCR was taken from a man aged 60 to 75 with non-small cell lung cancer. The sample consisted of distant non-tumor lung tissue.

In DNA form, the CDR3 reads TGTGCCAGCAGCCCCGCGGACCTAGCGGGGGGACACAATGAGCAGTTCTTC. It specifies CASSPADLAGGHNEQFF. This chain uses TRBV7-8 with TRBJ2-1, with 11 bases identical to TRBD2. This CDR3 is 17 amino acids long. The ends lost 5 bases at V and 5 bases at J; junction bases unmatched: 11. Germline V gene sequence: CDR1 SGHVS, CDR2 FQNEAQ.